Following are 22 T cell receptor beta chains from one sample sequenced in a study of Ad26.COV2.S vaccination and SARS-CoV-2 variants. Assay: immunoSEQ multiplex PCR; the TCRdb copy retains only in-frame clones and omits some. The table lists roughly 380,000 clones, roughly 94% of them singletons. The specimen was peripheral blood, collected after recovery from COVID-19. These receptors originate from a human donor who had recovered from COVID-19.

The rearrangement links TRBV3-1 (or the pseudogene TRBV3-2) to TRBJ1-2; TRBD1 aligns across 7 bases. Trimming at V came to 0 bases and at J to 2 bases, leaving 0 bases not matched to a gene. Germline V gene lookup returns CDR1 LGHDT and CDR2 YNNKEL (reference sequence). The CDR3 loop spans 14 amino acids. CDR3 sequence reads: CASSQETGNYGYTF. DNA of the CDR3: TGTGCCAGCAGCCAAGAGACAGGGAACTATGGCTACACCTTC.

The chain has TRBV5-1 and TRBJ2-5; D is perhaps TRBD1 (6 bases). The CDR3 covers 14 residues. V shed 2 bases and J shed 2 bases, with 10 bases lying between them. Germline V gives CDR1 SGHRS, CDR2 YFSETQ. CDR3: CASSFSRGQETQYF. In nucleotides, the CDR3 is TGCGCCAGCAGCTTCTCCAGGGGTCAAGAGACCCAGTACTTC.

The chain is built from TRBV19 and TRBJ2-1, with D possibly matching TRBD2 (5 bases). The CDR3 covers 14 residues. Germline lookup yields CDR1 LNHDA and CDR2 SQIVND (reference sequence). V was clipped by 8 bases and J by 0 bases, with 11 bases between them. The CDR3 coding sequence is TGTGCCAGTGGAACGGGGAGCTCCTACAATGAGCAGTTCTTC. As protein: CASGTGSSYNEQFF. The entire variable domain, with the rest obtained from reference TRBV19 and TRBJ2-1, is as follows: DGGITQSPKYLFRKEGQNVTLSCEQNLNHDAMYWYRQDPGQGLRLIYYSQIVNDFQKGDIAEGYSVSREKKESFPLTVTSAQKNPTAFYLCASGTGSSYNEQFFGPGTRLTVL.

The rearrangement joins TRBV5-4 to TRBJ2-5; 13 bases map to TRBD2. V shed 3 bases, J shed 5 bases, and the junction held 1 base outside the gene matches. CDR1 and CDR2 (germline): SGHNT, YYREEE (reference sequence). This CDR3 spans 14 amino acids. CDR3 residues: CASSSGLAGETQYF. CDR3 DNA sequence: TGTGCCAGCAGCTCGGGACTAGCGGGGGAGACCCAGTACTTC. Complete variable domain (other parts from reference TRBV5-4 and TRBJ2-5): ETGVTQSPTHLIKTRGQQVTLRCSSQSGHNTVSWYQQALGQGPQFIFQYYREEENGRGNFPPRFSGLQFPNYSSELNVNALELDDSALYLCASSSGLAGETQYFGPGTRLLVL.

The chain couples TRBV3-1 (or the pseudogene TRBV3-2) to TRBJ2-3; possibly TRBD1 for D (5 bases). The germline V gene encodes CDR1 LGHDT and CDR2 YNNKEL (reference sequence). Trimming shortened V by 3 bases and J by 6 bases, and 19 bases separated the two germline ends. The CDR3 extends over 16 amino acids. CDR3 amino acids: CASSHPIGVGGDTQYF. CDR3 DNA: TGTGCCAGCAGCCACCCCATAGGGGTAGGTGGGGATACGCAGTATTTT.

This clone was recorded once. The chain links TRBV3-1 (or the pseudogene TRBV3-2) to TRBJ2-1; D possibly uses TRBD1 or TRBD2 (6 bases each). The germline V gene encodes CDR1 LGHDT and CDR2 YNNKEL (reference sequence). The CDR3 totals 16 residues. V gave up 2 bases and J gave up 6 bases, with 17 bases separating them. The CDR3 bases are TGTGCCAGCAGCCAAAGATTACAGGGAGGCTCCAATGAGCAGTTCTTC. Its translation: CASSQRLQGGSNEQFF.

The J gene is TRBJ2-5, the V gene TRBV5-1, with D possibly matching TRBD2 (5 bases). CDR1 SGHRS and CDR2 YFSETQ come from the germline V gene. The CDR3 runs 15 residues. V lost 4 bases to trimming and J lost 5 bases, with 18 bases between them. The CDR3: CASSTRGDLRETQYF. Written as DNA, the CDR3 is TGCGCCAGCAGCACCCGGGGAGACCTCAGGGAGACCCAGTACTTC. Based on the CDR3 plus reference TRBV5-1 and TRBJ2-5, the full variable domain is KAGVTQTPRYLIKTRGQQVTLSCSPISGHRSVSWYQQTPGQGLQFLFEYFSETQRNKGNFPGRFSGRQFSNSRSEMNVSTLELGDSALYLCASSTRGDLRETQYFGPGTRLLVL.

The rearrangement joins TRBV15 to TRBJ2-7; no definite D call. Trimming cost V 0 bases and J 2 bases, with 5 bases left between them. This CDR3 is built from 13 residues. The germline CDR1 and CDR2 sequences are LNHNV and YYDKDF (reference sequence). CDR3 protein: CATSRDRTYEQYF. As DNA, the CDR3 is TGTGCCACCAGCAGAGACAGAACCTACGAGCAGTACTTC.

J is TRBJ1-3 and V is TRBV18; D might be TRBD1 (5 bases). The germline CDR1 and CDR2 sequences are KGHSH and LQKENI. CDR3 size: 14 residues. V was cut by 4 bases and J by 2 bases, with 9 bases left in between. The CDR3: CASSQGLTGNTIYF. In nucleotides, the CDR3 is TGTGCCAGCTCACAGGGACTTACTGGAAACACCATATATTTT.

The DNA for the CDR3 is TGTGCCAGCAGCTCCCCGACCCACCCCTGGCAGCATTTT. This gives the protein CASSSPTHPWQHF. The chain combines TRBV7-9 with TRBJ1-5, with D hard to call. Trimming stripped 4 bases from V and 13 bases from J, with 17 bases between. The length of the CDR3 is 13 residues. Germline values: CDR1 SEHNR, CDR2 FQNEAQ (reference sequence).

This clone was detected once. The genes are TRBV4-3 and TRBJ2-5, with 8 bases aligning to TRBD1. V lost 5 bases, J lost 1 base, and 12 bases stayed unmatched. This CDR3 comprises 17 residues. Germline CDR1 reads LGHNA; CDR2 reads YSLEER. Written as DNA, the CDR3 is TGCGCCAGCAGCTACACCCCGGGCAGGGGGCTCCAAGAGACCCAGTACTTC. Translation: CASSYTPGRGLQETQYF.

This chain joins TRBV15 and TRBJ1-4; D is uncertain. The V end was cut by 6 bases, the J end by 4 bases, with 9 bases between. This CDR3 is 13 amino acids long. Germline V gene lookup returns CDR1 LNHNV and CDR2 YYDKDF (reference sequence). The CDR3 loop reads CATRSPNNEKLFF. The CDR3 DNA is TGTGCCACCAGAAGCCCGAATAATGAAAAACTGTTTTTT.

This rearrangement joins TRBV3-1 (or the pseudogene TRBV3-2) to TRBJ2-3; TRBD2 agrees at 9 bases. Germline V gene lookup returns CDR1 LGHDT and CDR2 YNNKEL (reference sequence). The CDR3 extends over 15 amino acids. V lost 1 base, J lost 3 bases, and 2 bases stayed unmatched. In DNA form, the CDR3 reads TGTGCCAGCAGCCAAGGGCTAGCGGGGACAGATACGCAGTATTTT. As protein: CASSQGLAGTDTQYF.

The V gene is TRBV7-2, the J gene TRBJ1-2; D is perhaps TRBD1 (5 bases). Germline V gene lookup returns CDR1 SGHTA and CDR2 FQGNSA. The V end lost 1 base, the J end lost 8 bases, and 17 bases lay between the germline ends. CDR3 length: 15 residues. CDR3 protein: CASSLVLGQGYGYTF. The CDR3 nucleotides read TGTGCCAGCAGCTTAGTGTTGGGGCAGGGATACGGCTACACCTTC. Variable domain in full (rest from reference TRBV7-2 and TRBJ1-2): GAGVSQSPSNKVTEKGKDVELRCDPISGHTALYWYRQSLGQGLEFLIYFQGNSAPDKSGLPSDRFSAERTGGSVSTLTIQRTQQEDSAVYLCASSLVLGQGYGYTFGSGTRLTVV.

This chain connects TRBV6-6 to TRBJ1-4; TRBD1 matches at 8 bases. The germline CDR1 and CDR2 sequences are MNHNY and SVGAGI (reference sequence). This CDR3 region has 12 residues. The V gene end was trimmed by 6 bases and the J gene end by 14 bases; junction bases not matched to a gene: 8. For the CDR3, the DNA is TGTGCCAGCAGGTCGGGACAGGTTGGTCTGTTTTTT. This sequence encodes CASRSGQVGLFF.

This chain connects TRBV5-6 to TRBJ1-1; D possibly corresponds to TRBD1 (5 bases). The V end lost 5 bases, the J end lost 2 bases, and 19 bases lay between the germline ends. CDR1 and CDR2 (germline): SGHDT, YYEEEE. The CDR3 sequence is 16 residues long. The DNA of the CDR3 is TGTGCCAGCAGTTTTAAACCGACAGAGACTAACACTGAAGCTTTCTTT. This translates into CASSFKPTETNTEAFF.

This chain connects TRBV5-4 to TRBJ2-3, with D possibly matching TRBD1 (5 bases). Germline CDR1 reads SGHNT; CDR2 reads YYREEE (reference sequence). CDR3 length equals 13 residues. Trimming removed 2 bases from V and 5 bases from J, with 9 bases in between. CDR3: CASSFAGQDTQYF. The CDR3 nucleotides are TGTGCCAGCAGCTTCGCAGGGCAAGATACGCAGTATTTT.

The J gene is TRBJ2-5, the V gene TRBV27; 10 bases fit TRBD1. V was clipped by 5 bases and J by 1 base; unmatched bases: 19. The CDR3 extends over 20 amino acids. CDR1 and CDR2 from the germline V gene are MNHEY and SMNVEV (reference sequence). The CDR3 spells CASSLKTGGEPGTLQETQYF. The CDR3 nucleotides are TGTGCCAGCAGTCTTAAGACAGGGGGCGAGCCGGGGACACTCCAAGAGACCCAGTACTTC.

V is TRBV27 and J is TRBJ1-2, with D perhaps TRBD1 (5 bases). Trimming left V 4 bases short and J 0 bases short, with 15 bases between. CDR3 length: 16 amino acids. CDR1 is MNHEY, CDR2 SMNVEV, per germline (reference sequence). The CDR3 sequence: CASSSLKTVANYGYTF. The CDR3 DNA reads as TGTGCCAGCAGTTCCCTAAAGACAGTAGCTAACTATGGCTACACCTTC.

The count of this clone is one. CDR3 sequence: CASSFAGVEQYF. CDR3 nucleotide sequence: TGTGCCAGCAGCTTTGCGGGAGTCGAGCAGTACTTC. J is TRBJ2-7 and V is TRBV11-2; 7 nucleotides agree with TRBD2. Germline lookup yields CDR1 SGHAT and CDR2 FQNNGV. V shed 3 bases and J 6 bases; nucleotides not matched to a gene: 2. The CDR3 totals 12 residues. The entire variable domain, with the rest obtained from reference TRBV11-2 and TRBJ2-7, is as follows: EAGVAQSPRYKIIEKRQSVAFWCNPISGHATLYWYQQILGQGPKLLIQFQNNGVVDDSQLPKDRFSAERLKGVDSTLKIQPAKLEDSAVYLCASSFAGVEQYFGPGTRLTVT.

The CDR3, as DNA: TGTGCCAGCTCACCACCTTCTCTCCGAGGGCACGAGCAGTACTTC. It yields the protein CASSPPSLRGHEQYF. The chain combines TRBV18 with TRBJ2-7; a weak D match, TRBD2 (5 bases). V was trimmed by 0 bases and J by 5 bases, leaving 14 bases between them. Germline assignment: CDR1 KGHSH and CDR2 LQKENI. The CDR3 spans 15 residues.

CDR3 nucleotides: TGTGCCAGTAAGGTAGCACCCGGAAACACTGAAGCTTTCTTT. As protein: CASKVAPGNTEAFF. The rearrangement uses TRBV19 and TRBJ1-1; no firm D call. This CDR3 spans 14 amino acids. Deletions cut 7 bases from V and 2 bases from J, with 14 bases between. Germline CDR1 LNHDA, CDR2 SQIVND (reference sequence).